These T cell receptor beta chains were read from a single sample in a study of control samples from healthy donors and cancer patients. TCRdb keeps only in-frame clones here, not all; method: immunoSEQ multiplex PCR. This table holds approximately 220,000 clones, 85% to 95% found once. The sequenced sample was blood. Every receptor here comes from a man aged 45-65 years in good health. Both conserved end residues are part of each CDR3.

CDR3aa: CASSLDGAGTQYF; v_gene: TRBV5-1; j_gene: TRBJ2-5; len: 13
CDR3aa: CASSLVSSDEQYF; v_gene: TRBV28; j_gene: TRBJ2-7; len: 13
CDR3aa: CASSSRGGTEAFF; v_gene: TRBV7-2; j_gene: TRBJ1-1; len: 13
CDR3aa: CASSQDLQVRYTF; v_gene: TRBV3-1/TRBV3-2; j_gene: TRBJ1-2; len: 13
CDR3aa: CASSEAPGAWAEAFF; v_gene: TRBV2; j_gene: TRBJ1-1; len: 15
CDR3aa: CASSLTEQGSGNTIYF; v_gene: TRBV7-8; j_gene: TRBJ1-3; len: 16
CDR3aa: CASSWTGYNTEAFF; v_gene: TRBV7-9; j_gene: TRBJ1-1; len: 14
CDR3aa: CAWGHYSSPLHF; v_gene: TRBV30; j_gene: TRBJ1-6; len: 12
CDR3aa: CASSEREAPQYF; v_gene: TRBV5-1; j_gene: TRBJ2-7; len: 12
CDR3aa: CASSPRGAYEQFF; v_gene: TRBV11-1; j_gene: TRBJ2-1; len: 13
CDR3aa: CAAGTGSEQYF; v_gene: TRBV19; j_gene: TRBJ2-7; len: 11
CDR3aa: CASSIRTGGFTDTQYF; v_gene: TRBV5-6; j_gene: TRBJ2-3; len: 16
CDR3aa: CASSLTGQGAYEQYF; v_gene: TRBV6-6; j_gene: TRBJ2-7; len: 15
CDR3aa: CASRAGGYYGYTF; v_gene: TRBV10-2; j_gene: TRBJ1-2; len: 13
CDR3aa: CASARPSQSYNEQFF; v_gene: TRBV6-5; j_gene: TRBJ2-1; len: 15
CDR3aa: CASSLSSATNEKLFF; v_gene: TRBV27; j_gene: TRBJ1-4; len: 15
CDR3aa: CASSLGAVGISGNTIYF; v_gene: TRBV5-1; j_gene: TRBJ1-3; len: 17
CDR3aa: CASSPLGTGENEAFF; v_gene: TRBV7-9; j_gene: TRBJ1-1; len: 15
CDR3aa: CASSLAGTGYGYTF; v_gene: TRBV5-1; j_gene: TRBJ1-2; len: 14
CDR3aa: CSVGSGGITQYF; v_gene: TRBV29-1; j_gene: TRBJ2-3; len: 12
CDR3aa: CASSRWTGTNQPQHF; v_gene: TRBV5-1; j_gene: TRBJ1-5; len: 15
CDR3aa: CASSTLANTGELFF; v_gene: TRBV9; j_gene: TRBJ2-2; len: 14
CDR3aa: CASSRSGQPTDTQYF; v_gene: TRBV6-5; j_gene: TRBJ2-3; len: 15
CDR3aa: CATQVGQLNTEAFF; v_gene: TRBV6-5; j_gene: TRBJ1-1; len: 14
CDR3aa: CSASSDGQETQYF; v_gene: TRBV20-1; j_gene: TRBJ2-5; len: 13